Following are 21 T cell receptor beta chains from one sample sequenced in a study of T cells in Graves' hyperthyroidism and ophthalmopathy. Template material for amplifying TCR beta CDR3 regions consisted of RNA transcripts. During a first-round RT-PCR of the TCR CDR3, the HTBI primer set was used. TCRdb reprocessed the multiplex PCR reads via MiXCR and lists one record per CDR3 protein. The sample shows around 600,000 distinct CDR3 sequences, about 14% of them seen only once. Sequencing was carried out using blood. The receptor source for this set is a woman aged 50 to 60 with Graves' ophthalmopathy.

The CDR3 nucleotides read TGTGCCACCAGTGCTGTCGGGAACGAGGGCTACACCTTC. It encodes CATSAVGNEGYTF. The V and J genes are TRBV24-1 and TRBJ1-2; D is unresolved. Germline lookup yields CDR1 KGHDR and CDR2 SFDVKD. V lost 5 bases and J lost 8, with 14 bases in between. The CDR3 is made up of 13 amino acids.

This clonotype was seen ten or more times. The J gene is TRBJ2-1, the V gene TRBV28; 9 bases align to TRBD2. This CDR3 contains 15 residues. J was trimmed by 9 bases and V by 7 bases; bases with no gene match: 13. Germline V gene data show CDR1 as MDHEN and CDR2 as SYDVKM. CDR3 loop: CASTYNSGSISEQFF. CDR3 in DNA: TGTGCCAGCACCTACAATAGCGGGAGTATATCTGAGCAGTTCTTC.

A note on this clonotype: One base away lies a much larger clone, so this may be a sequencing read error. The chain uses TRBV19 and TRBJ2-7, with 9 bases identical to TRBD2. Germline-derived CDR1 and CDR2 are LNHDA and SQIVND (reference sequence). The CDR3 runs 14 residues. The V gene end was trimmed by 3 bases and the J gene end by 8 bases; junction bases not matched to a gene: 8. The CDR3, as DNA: TGTGCCAGTAGTATCGGCGGGAGGGCCGTCAAGCAGTACTTC. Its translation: CASSIGGRAVKQYF. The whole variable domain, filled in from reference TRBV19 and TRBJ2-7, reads DGGITQSPKYLFRKEGQNVTLSCEQNLNHDAMYWYRQDPGQGLRLIYYSQIVNDFQKGDIAEGYSVSREKKESFPLTVTSAQKNPTAFYLCASSIGGRAVKQYFGPGTRLTVT.

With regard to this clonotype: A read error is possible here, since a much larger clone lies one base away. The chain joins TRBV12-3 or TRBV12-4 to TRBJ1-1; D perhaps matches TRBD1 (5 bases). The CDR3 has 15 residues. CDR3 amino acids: CASTDEGRMNTGAFF. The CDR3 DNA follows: TGTGCCAGCACCGACGAGGGGAGGATGAACACTGGAGCTTTCTTT.

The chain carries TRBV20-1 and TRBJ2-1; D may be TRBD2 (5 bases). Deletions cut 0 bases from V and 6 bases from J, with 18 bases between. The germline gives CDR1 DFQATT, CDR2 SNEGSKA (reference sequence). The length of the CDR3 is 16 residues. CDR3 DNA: TGCAGTGCTAGAGATCCCCGTCGGGGAAATATCAATGAGCAGTTCTTC. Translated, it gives CSARDPRRGNINEQFF.

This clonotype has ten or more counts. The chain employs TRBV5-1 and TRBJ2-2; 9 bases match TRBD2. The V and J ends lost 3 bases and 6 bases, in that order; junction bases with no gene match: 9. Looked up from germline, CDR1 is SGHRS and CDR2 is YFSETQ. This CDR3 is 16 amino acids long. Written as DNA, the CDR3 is TGCGCCAGCAGCTCACGACTAGCGGCAAAGTCCGGGGAGCTGTTTTTT. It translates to CASSSRLAAKSGELFF.

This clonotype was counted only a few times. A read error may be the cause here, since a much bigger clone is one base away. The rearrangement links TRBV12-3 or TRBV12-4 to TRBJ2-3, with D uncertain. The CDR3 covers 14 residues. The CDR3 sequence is CASSPPRITDTQCF. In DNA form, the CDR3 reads TGTGCCAGCAGTCCTCCTAGGATCACAGATACGCAGTGTTTT.

The CDR3 coding sequence is TGTGCCAGCAGCTTAATTTTTCGGGAACAGTTCTTC. It encodes CASSLIFREQFF. The V gene is TRBV13, the J gene TRBJ2-1, with a possible D match to TRBD2 (5 bases). The CDR3 is 12 residues long. V lost 2 bases, J lost 13 bases, and 12 bases lay in between. Germline V gene sequence: CDR1 PRHDT, CDR2 FYEKMQ (reference sequence).

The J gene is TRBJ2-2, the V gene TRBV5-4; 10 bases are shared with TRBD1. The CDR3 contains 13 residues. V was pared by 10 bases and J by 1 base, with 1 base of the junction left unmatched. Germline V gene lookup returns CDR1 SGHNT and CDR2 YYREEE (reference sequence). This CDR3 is CAGTGENTGELFF. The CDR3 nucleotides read TGTGCCGGGACAGGGGAGAACACCGGGGAGCTGTTTTTT.

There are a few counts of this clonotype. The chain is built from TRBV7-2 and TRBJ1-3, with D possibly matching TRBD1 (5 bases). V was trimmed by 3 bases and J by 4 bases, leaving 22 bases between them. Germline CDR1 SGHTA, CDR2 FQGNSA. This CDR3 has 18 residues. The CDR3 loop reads CASSFGLPGPAEGNTIYF. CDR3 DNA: TGTGCCAGCAGCTTTGGATTACCGGGGCCTGCAGAGGGAAACACCATATATTTT.

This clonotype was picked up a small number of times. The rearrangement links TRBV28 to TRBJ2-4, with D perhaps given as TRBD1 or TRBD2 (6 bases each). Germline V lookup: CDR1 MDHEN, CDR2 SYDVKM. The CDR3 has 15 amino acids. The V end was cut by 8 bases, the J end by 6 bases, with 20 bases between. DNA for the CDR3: TGTGCCAGCTCCCCTCGGGCCGGGGGCATAAACATTCAGTACTTC. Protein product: CASSPRAGGINIQYF.

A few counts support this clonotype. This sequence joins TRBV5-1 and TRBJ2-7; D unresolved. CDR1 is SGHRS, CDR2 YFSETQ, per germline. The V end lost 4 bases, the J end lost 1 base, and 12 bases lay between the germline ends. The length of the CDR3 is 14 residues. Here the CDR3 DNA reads TGCGCCAGCAGCCAAAGTACCCCATCCTACGAGCAGTACTTC. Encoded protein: CASSQSTPSYEQYF.

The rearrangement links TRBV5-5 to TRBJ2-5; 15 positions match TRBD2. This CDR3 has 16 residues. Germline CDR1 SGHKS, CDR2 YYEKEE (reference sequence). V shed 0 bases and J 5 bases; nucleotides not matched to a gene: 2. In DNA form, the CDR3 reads TGTGCCAGCAGCTTGGGGACTAGCGGGAGGGCGGAGACCCAGTACTTC. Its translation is CASSLGTSGRAETQYF.

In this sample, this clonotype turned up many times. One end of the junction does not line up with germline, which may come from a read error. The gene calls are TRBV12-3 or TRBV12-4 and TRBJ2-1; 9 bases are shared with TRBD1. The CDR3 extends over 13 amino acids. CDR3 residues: CASRGQGYGPNIF. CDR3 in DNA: TGTGCCAGCAGGGGACAGGGTTATGGTCCTAACATCTTC.

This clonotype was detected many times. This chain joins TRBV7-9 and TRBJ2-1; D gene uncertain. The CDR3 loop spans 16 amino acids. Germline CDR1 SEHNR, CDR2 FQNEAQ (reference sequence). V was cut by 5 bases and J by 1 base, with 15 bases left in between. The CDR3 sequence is CASSQGSPQSYNEQFF. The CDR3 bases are TGTGCCAGCAGCCAAGGGTCCCCGCAATCCTACAATGAGCAGTTCTTC.

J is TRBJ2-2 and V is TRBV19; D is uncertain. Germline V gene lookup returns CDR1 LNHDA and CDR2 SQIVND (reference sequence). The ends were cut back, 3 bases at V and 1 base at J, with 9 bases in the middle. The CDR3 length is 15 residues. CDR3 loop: CASSIFQVNTGELFF. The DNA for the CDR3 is TGTGCCAGTAGTATTTTTCAGGTGAACACCGGGGAGCTGTTTTTT.

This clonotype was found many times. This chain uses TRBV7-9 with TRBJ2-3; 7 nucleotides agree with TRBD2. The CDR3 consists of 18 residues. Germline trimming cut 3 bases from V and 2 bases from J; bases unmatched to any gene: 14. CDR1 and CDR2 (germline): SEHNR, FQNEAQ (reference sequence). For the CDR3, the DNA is TGTGCCAGCAGCTTTTTAACGTCGGAACTAGCGTTCACAGATACGCAGTATTTT. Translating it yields CASSFLTSELAFTDTQYF.

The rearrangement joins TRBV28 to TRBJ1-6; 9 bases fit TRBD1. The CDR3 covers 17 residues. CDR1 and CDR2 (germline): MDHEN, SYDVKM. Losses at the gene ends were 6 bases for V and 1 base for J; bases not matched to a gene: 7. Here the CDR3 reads CASRPQGAGSYNSPLHF. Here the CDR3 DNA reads TGTGCCAGCAGGCCACAGGGGGCAGGGTCCTATAATTCACCCCTCCACTTT. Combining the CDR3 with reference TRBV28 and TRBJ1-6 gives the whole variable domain DVKVTQSSRYLVKRTGEKVFLECVQDMDHENMFWYRQDPGLGLRLIYFSYDVKMKEKGDIPEGYSVSREKKERFSLILESASTNQTSMYLCASRPQGAGSYNSPLHFGNGTRLTVT.

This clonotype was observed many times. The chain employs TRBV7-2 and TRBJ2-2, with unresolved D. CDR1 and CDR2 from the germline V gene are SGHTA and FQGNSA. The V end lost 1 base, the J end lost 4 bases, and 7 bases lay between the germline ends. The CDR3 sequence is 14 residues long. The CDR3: CASSLDRRTGELFF. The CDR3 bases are TGTGCCAGCAGCTTAGACAGACGCACCGGGGAGCTGTTTTTT.

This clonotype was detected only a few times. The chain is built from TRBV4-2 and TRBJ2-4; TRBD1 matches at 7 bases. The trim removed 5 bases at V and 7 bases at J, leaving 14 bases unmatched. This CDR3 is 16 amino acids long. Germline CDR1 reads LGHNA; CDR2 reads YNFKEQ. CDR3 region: CASSYSTGQQGNIQYF. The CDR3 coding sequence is TGTGCCAGCAGCTACTCGACGGGACAGCAAGGGAACATTCAGTACTTC.

The CDR3 loop is CASSQGPGGYTGELFF. DNA for the CDR3: TGTGCCAGCAGCCAAGGCCCCGGGGGGTACACCGGGGAGCTGTTTTTT. The V gene is TRBV3-1, the J gene TRBJ2-2; 7 nucleotides line up with TRBD2. The germline CDR1 and CDR2 sequences are LGHDT and YNNKEL (reference sequence). The CDR3 extends over 16 amino acids. Trimming at V came to 1 base and at J to 3 bases, leaving 5 bases not matched to a gene.